The entry below describes one T cell receptor beta chain. The antigen is not known. This record comes from a study of cytomegalovirus exposure and HLA in healthy donors. Study as a whole: The 120 validation repertoires were produced on the same platform as the 550 to 750 repertoires of the first cohort. This was reported in a later analysis. Findings of the study overall: The majority of TCR sequences were rare, yet some public TCRs appeared in many donors.

Some clones are missing from TCRdb's copy, which holds only in-frame ones; the method was immunoSEQ multiplex PCR. The sample lists about 130,000 clones; around 94% were seen once. The germline V gene has CDR1 MRHNA and CDR2 SNTAGT. V lost 10 bases to trimming and J lost 3 bases; unmatched junction nucleotides: 2. This CDR3 spans 14 amino acids. J is TRBJ2-6 and V is TRBV6-4; 11 nucleotides align to TRBD1. Sequencing used PBMCs. This TCR came from a woman between 18 and 29 years old in good health and CMV-seronegative. The CDR3 region has the DNA TGTGCCACGGACAGGGGGCTTGGGGCCAACGTCCTGACTTTC. Protein sequence: CATDRGLGANVLTF.